This TCR beta chain was found in a study of spatial heterogeneity in lung cancer. Time point specified: sample taken at primary tumor resection. Unsorted whole RNA samples from tumor, nontumor lung or frozen PBMC were sequenced. Every molecule of TCR cDNA had its own unique molecular identifier. TCRdb reanalysed the 5' RACE reads using MiXCR and keeps one entry per CDR3 protein. The table has under 14,000 distinct CDR3 sequences, approximately 6.7% seen once. The table lists this clonotype with a few counts. With the library built for alpha chains, this beta chain is off target and its frequency is not meaningful. This receptor was obtained from a male donor with early-stage non-small cell lung cancer. This specimen was PBMCs, taken at surgery.

The CDR3 bases are TGTGCCAGCAGTGAATCGGCGGTATCAGGGCGAGCTTTCTTT. It specifies CASSESAVSGRAFF. V is TRBV2 and J is TRBJ1-1, with D perhaps matching TRBD1 (5 bases). The germline V gene has CDR1 SNHLY and CDR2 FYNNEI. With 2 bases removed from V and 10 bases from J, the gap between germline ends came to 17 bases. This CDR3 region has 14 residues.